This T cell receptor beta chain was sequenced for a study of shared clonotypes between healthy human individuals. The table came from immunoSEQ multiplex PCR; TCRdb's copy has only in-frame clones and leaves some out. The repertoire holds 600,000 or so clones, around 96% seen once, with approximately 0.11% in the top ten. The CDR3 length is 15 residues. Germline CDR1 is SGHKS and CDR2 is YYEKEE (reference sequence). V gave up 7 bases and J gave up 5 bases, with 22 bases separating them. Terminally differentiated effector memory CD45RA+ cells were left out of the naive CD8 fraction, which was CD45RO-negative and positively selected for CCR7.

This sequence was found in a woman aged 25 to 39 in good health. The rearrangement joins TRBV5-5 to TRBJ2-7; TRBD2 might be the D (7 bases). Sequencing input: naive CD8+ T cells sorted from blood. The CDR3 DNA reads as TGTGCCAGCCATCCTTGGGGGGGCGCCCCCAACGAGCAGTACTTC. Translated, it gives CASHPWGGAPNEQYF. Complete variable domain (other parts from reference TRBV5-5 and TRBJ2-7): DAGVTQSPTHLIKTRGQQVTLRCSPISGHKSVSWYQQVLGQGPQFIFQYYEKEERGRGNFPDRFSARQFPNYSSELNVNALLLGDSALYLCASHPWGGAPNEQYFGPGTRLTVT.